What follows are 3 T cell receptor beta chains derived from one specimen sequenced in a study of metastatic and nonmetastatic thyroid tumors. There were no patients who had received any treatment before thyroid surgery. Using MiXCR, TCRdb reanalyzed the PCR reads. Here the sample spans 12,000 to 15,000 clones, less than 30% being singletons. Sequencing input: tumor tissue. The receptors were gathered from a female donor with papillary thyroid cancer or a benign thyroid nodule (not recorded which). Some clones in this sample may be carry-over from other donors' samples.

Relative to its sample, this clone is medium-sized. The chain is built from TRBV15 and TRBJ1-4; 7 bases fit TRBD1. Trimming cost V 4 bases and J 5 bases; bases outside gene matches: 10. CDR3 length: 16 residues. Germline lookup yields CDR1 LNHNV and CDR2 YYDKDF (reference sequence). CDR3 in amino acids: CATSTRTGNRNEKLFF. The CDR3 coding sequence is TGTGCCACCAGCACCCGGACAGGAAACCGGAATGAAAAACTGTTTTTT.

In this sample, this clone is medium-sized. A read error may account for a junction end that differs from germline. The rearrangement uses TRBV19 and TRBJ1-1; D perhaps matches TRBD1 (5 bases). The CDR3 is made up of 10 amino acids. The germline CDR1 and CDR2 sequences are LNHDA and SQIVND (reference sequence). CDR3 loop: CASSMEGLIF. CDR3 bases: TGTGCCAGTAGTATGGAGGGGCTCATCTTT.

This clone was recorded many times. This sequence may be a read error, since a much larger clone differs from it by one base. CDR3 DNA sequence: TGCGCCAGCAGCTTGGAAGGGTCCTGCACAGATACGCAGTATTTT. Amino acids: CASSLEGSCTDTQYF. The rearrangement links TRBV5-1 to TRBJ2-3; D is uncertain. Germline values: CDR1 SGHRS, CDR2 YFSETQ. V shed 0 bases and J shed 1 base, with 9 bases lying between them. This CDR3 is 15 amino acids long.